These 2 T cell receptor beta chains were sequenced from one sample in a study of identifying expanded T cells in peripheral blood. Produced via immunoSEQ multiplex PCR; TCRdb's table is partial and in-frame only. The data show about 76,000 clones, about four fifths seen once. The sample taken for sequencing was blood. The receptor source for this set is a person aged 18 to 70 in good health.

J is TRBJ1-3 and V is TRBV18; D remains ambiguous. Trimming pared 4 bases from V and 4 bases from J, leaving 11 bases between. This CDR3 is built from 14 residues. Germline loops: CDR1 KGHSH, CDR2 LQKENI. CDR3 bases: TGTGCCAGCTCACAACCTATGAGGGGAAACACCATATATTTT. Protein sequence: CASSQPMRGNTIYF.

CDR3 in DNA: TGTGCCAGCAGTACCCCGGGACTAGCGGGTAGAATCACCGGGGAGCTGTTTTTT. Amino acids: CASSTPGLAGRITGELFF. This sequence joins TRBV28 and TRBJ2-2; the match to TRBD2 covers 12 bases. The CDR3 runs to 18 residues. With V trimmed by 5 bases and J by 4 bases, 11 bases remained unmatched. Germline V CDR1 and CDR2: MDHEN, SYDVKM.